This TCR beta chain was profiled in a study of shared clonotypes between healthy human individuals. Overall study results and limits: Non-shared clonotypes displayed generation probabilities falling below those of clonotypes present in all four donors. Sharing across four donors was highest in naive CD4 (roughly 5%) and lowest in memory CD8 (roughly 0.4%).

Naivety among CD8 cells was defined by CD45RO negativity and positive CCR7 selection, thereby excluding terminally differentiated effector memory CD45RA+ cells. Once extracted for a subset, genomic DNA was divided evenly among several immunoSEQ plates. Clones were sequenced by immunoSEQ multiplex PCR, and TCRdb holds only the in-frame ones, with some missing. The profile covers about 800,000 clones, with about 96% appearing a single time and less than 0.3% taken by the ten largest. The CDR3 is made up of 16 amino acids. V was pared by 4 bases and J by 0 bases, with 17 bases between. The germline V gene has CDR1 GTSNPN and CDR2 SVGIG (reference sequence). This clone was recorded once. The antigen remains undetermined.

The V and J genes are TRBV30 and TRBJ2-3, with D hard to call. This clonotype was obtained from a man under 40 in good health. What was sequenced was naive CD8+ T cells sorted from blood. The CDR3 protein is CAWNLNRAWSTDTQYF. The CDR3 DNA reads TGTGCCTGGAACCTTAACCGGGCTTGGAGCACAGATACGCAGTATTTT.